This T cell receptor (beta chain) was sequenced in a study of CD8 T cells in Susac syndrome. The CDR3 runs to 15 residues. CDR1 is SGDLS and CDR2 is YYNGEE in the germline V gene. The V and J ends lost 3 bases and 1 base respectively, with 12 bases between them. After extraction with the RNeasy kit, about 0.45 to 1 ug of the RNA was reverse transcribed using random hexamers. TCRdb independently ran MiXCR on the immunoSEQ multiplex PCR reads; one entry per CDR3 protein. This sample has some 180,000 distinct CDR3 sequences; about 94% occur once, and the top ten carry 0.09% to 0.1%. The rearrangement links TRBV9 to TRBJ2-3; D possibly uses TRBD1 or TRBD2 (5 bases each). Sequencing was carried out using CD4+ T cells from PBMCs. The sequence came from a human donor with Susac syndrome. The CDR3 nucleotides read TGTGCCAGCAGCGCCGGGACCCCTGGCACAGATACGCAGTATTTT. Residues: CASSAGTPGTDTQYF.